The sequence of this TCR beta chain was determined in a study of vaccination and CD4 T cells after COVID-19. Across the study: Convalescents were six males and four females, two of them Hispanic.

Germline V gives CDR1 KGHDR, CDR2 SFDVKD. V lost 4 bases and J 2 bases, leaving 11 bases between the germline ends. The CDR3 is made up of 16 amino acids. As to treatment: roughly 11-day PBMC culture with coronavirus spike peptide pools or control peptides (ViraFEST assay). Regarding this clonotype: Its cognate antigen is unknown.

Researchers used the Oncomine TCR Beta short-read assay to sequence DNA from cultured CD4+ T cells. MiXCR was run by TCRdb on the PCR reads, yielding one entry per CDR3 protein. The sample holds approximately 18,000 distinct CDR3 sequences, roughly 50% seen once. The TCR was taken from a human donor who had recovered from COVID-19. This chain uses TRBV24-1 with TRBJ2-6; TRBD2 might be the D (6 bases). The source material was CD4+ T cells from blood, cultured in vitro, sampled after SARS-CoV-2 vaccination. CDR3 region: CATSESGGPGANVLTF. The CDR3 region has the DNA TGTGCCACCAGTGAATCCGGAGGGCCTGGGGCCAACGTCCTGACTTTC.